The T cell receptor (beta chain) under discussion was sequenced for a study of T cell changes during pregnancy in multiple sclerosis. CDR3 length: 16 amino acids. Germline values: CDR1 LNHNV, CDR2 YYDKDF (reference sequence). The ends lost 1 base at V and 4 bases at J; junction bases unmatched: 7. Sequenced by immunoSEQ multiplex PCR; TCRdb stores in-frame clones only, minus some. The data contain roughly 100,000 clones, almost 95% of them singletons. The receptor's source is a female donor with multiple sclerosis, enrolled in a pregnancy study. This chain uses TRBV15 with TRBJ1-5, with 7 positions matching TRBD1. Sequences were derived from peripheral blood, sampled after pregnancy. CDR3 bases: TGTGCCACCAGCAGAGCCAACGGACAGGCTAATCAGCCCCAGCATTTT. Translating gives CATSRANGQANQPQHF. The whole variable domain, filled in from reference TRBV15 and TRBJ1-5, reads DAMVIQNPRYQVTQFGKPVTLSCSQTLNHNVMYWYQQKSSQAPKLLFHYYDKDFNNEADTPDNFQSRRPNTSFCFLDIRSPGLGDTAMYLCATSRANGQANQPQHFGDGTRLSIL.